This entry is about one T cell receptor (beta chain). Only in-frame clones appear in the TCRdb table, and some are missing; sequencing was by immunoSEQ multiplex PCR. The data contain around 100,000 clones, about 94% of them singletons. V was clipped by 3 bases and J by 2 bases, with 13 bases between them. CDR1 and CDR2 from the germline V gene are SNHLY and FYNNEI. The CDR3 loop spans 15 amino acids. The data originate from a study of T cell changes during pregnancy in multiple sclerosis. The gene calls are TRBV2 and TRBJ1-2; tentatively, D is TRBD1 (5 bases). This TCR derives from a female donor with multiple sclerosis, enrolled in a pregnancy study. The sample consisted of peripheral blood, taken before pregnancy. This CDR3 reads CASSDSGRVNYGYTF. DNA for the CDR3: TGTGCCAGCAGTGATTCCGGCAGGGTAAACTATGGCTACACCTTC. Supplemented by reference TRBV2 and TRBJ1-2, the full variable domain reads EPEVTQTPSHQVTQMGQEVILRCVPISNHLYFYWYRQILGQKVEFLVSFYNNEISEKSEIFDDQFSVERPDGSNFTLKIRSTKLEDSAMYFCASSDSGRVNYGYTFGSGTRLTVV.